The sequence of this T cell receptor (beta chain) was determined in a study of T-cell reconstitution after alpha-beta-depleted transplantation in children. Notes on the study in general: Newly made T cells mostly supplied T-cell counts and diversity one year after transplant.

The CDR3 length is 16 residues. The V gene end was trimmed by 4 bases and the J gene end by 6 bases; junction bases not matched to a gene: 7. Germline V gene sequence: CDR1 MNHEY, CDR2 SMNVEV (reference sequence). This sample's TCRbeta library carried unique molecular identifier barcodes. TCRdb re-called the PCR reads with MiXCR, one entry per CDR3 protein. The table includes 900,000 or so distinct CDR3 sequences, approximately 15% detected once. This clonotype has a count of ten or more. Its antigen is as yet unknown. The V call is TRBV27, the J call TRBJ2-5; TRBD2 matches 14 bases. The sequenced sample was PBMCs, mostly from graft donor cells, obtained 360 days after TCRalphabeta/CD19-depleted stem cell transplant. The source is a male patient between 10 and 17 years old who had a stem cell transplant for acute lymphoblastic leukemia, so the T cells may come from the graft donor. Written as DNA, the CDR3 is TGTGCCAGCAGTTGGGGTGGGACTAGCGGGAGAAAGACCCAGTACTTC. Its protein product is CASSWGGTSGRKTQYF.